The 26 T cell receptor beta chains listed next were all sequenced from one sample in a study of blood T cell repertoires in COVID-19. Generated by immunoSEQ multiplex PCR, the TCRdb table keeps only in-frame clones and is missing some. This sample yields tens of thousands of clones, of which around four fifths are seen a single time; roughly 2.2% belongs to the top ten. The sample comprised peripheral blood. The receptors were sampled from a woman between 70 and 85 years old with acute or convalescent COVID-19.

This clone was found a few times. The chain recombines TRBV4-2 with TRBJ1-4; 7 bases agree with TRBD1. This CDR3 has 16 residues. The ends lost 4 bases at V and 4 bases at J; junction bases unmatched: 9. Per germline, CDR1 LGHNA and CDR2 YNFKEQ. CDR3: CASSPSGGADNEKLFF. Here the CDR3 DNA reads TGTGCCAGCAGCCCCTCAGGGGGTGCAGATAATGAAAAACTGTTTTTT.

The rearrangement uses TRBV5-1 and TRBJ1-5; D perhaps matches TRBD1 (6 bases). This CDR3 region has 14 residues. Germline values: CDR1 SGHRS, CDR2 YFSETQ. Deletions cut 1 base from V and 5 bases from J, with 10 bases between. The CDR3 nucleotides are TGCGCCAGCAGCTTGACAGGGAGTCATCAGCCCCAGCATTTT. This encodes CASSLTGSHQPQHF.

V is TRBV6-6 and J is TRBJ1-5, with D possibly TRBD1 on 5 matching bases. The V gene's germline CDR1 is MNHNY and CDR2 SVGAGI (reference sequence). CDR3 length equals 15 residues. Trimming pared 7 bases from V and 0 bases from J, leaving 13 bases between. CDR3 in amino acids: CASIAHRNSNQPQHF. The CDR3 DNA is TGTGCCAGCATTGCACACAGGAATAGCAATCAGCCCCAGCATTTT.

This clone was counted only a few times. This rearrangement joins TRBV3-1 (or the pseudogene TRBV3-2) to TRBJ2-7; the match to TRBD2 covers 7 bases. The germline V gene encodes CDR1 LGHDT and CDR2 YNNKEL (reference sequence). CDR3 length equals 14 residues. V lost 5 bases and J lost 2; bases outside the gene matches: 6. In DNA form, the CDR3 reads TGTGCCAGCAGCGGGTTGGGGGGGGCCTACGAGCAGTACTTC. Amino acids: CASSGLGGAYEQYF.

The V and J genes are TRBV29-1 and TRBJ2-1; 10 bases line up with TRBD1. The CDR3 runs 15 residues. Germline lookup yields CDR1 SQVTM and CDR2 ANQGSEA. The J segment lost 5 bases and the V segment lost 4 bases, leaving 8 bases of the junction unmatched. The CDR3 DNA follows: TGCAGCGTTGTAGCCCCCGGGACAGGGGACAATGAGCAGTTCTTC. It encodes CSVVAPGTGDNEQFF.

The genes are TRBV12-3 or TRBV12-4 and TRBJ2-7; 10 nucleotides line up with TRBD1. This CDR3 is built from 12 residues. Unmatched junction bases numbered 7, after V lost 5 bases and J lost 12 bases. In DNA, the CDR3 is TGTGCCAGCAGTCCGGGACAGGGGATTCGGTACTTC. Its protein product is CASSPGQGIRYF.

V usage is TRBV7-9 and J usage is TRBJ2-5; D might be TRBD2 (6 bases). Looked up from germline, CDR1 is SEHNR and CDR2 is FQNEAQ (reference sequence). V lost 6 bases and J lost 5, with 25 bases in between. This CDR3 has 17 amino acids. CDR3 coding DNA: TGTGCCAGCAGAACGACGGGGGTCCATTCTTCTTTGGAGACCCAGTACTTC. Residues: CASRTTGVHSSLETQYF.

The chain recombines TRBV19 with TRBJ1-2; TRBD1 aligns across 7 bases. Germline CDR1 is LNHDA and CDR2 is SQIVND (reference sequence). The length of the CDR3 is 14 residues. With V trimmed by 7 bases and J by 2 bases, 7 bases remained unmatched. The CDR3 sequence is CASILTGSNYGYTF. As DNA, the CDR3 is TGTGCCAGTATCCTGACAGGGTCCAACTATGGCTACACCTTC.

This clone has a handful of counts. This sequence joins TRBV5-1 and TRBJ1-1; possible D gene TRBD1, 5 bases. Germline assignment: CDR1 SGHRS and CDR2 YFSETQ. Trimming left V 3 bases short and J 1 base short, with 16 bases between. There are 16 residues in the CDR3. CDR3 in DNA: TGCGCCAGCAGCTCGAATGCAGGACAATCGAACACTGAAGCTTTCTTT. Residues: CASSSNAGQSNTEAFF.

The genes are TRBV6-6 and TRBJ1-1; perhaps TRBD1 as D (5 bases). Between the trimmed V and J ends, which lost 4 bases and 2 bases, there was a span of 17 bases. CDR1 is MNHNY, CDR2 SVGAGI, per germline (reference sequence). CDR3 size: 16 residues. CDR3 in DNA: TGTGCCAGCAGTTGGGGGGGGATAGGGTCTAACACTGAAGCTTTCTTT. Protein: CASSWGGIGSNTEAFF.

This sequence joins TRBV28 and TRBJ1-2; D unclear. V gave up 5 bases and J gave up 5 bases, with 9 bases separating them. CDR3 length: 12 residues. Germline CDR1 MDHEN, CDR2 SYDVKM. The CDR3 reads CASSPLLYGYTF. The CDR3 DNA sequence: TGTGCCAGCAGTCCCCTTCTATATGGCTACACCTTC.

The chain couples TRBV6-2 or TRBV6-3 to TRBJ1-6; D gene unclear. Germline V lookup: CDR1 MNHEY, CDR2 SVGEGT. Trimming took 0 bases from V and 13 from J, leaving 16 bases between them. The CDR3 consists of 15 residues. For the CDR3, the DNA is TGTGCCAGCAGTTACTCGATGGGGTCCGTAGCGCCCCTCCACTTT. Amino acid sequence: CASSYSMGSVAPLHF.

The chain uses TRBV29-1 and TRBJ2-2; D gene uncertain. The CDR3 contains 14 residues. Germline CDR1 reads SQVTM; CDR2 reads ANQGSEA. V shed 7 bases and J shed 2 bases, with 14 bases lying between them. CDR3 nucleotide sequence: TGCAGCGCCGTCACTACGATAAACACCGGGGAGCTGTTTTTT. Translating it yields CSAVTTINTGELFF.

The rearrangement links TRBV18 to TRBJ1-4; a weak D match, TRBD1 (5 bases). The V gene lost 4 bases and the J gene lost 2 bases, with 14 bases spanning the gap. This CDR3 is 16 amino acids long. The germline gives CDR1 KGHSH, CDR2 LQKENI. The CDR3 loop is CASSHPTADTNEKLFF. For the CDR3, the DNA is TGTGCCAGCTCACACCCGACAGCAGACACTAATGAAAAACTGTTTTTT.

This clone was counted once. The V and J genes are TRBV2 and TRBJ2-4; 7 bases match TRBD1. The trim removed 4 bases at V and 9 bases at J, leaving 6 bases unmatched. CDR1 and CDR2 from the germline V gene are SNHLY and FYNNEI. This CDR3 has 13 amino acids. This chain's CDR3 is CASSVDRTAIQYF. The DNA for the CDR3 is TGTGCCAGCAGTGTGGACAGGACGGCCATTCAGTACTTC.

The chain is built from TRBV24-1 and TRBJ1-3, with D tentatively TRBD1 (5 bases). The V gene lost 4 bases and the J gene lost 2 bases, with 8 bases spanning the gap. The CDR3 is made up of 14 amino acids. Germline CDR1 reads KGHDR; CDR2 reads SFDVKD. The chain's CDR3 is CATSEAGPGNTIYF. In DNA, the CDR3 is TGTGCCACCAGTGAGGCAGGGCCTGGAAACACCATATATTTT.

The chain recombines TRBV6-5 with TRBJ1-5; D perhaps matches TRBD1 (5 bases). The CDR3 consists of 14 residues. Germline CDR1 reads MNHEY; CDR2 reads SVGAGI. Trimming pared 6 bases from V and 1 base from J, leaving 10 bases between. The CDR3 DNA reads as TGTGCCAGCAGATATGGGGGGAGCAATCAGCCCCAGCATTTT. Translated, it gives CASRYGGSNQPQHF.

The chain recombines TRBV12-5 with TRBJ1-1, with D possibly TRBD1 on 6 matching bases. Trimming removed 6 bases from V and 4 bases from J, with 15 bases in between. There are 14 residues in the CDR3. Germline CDR1 LGHNT, CDR2 FRNRAP. The CDR3 protein is CASGGQLTGTEAFF. CDR3 nucleotide sequence: TGTGCTAGTGGGGGACAATTGACGGGCACTGAAGCTTTCTTT.

The chain recombines TRBV9 with TRBJ2-7; 7 positions agree with TRBD1. Losses at the gene ends were 0 bases for V and 5 bases for J; bases not matched to a gene: 5. CDR3 length: 14 residues. Germline lookup yields CDR1 SGDLS and CDR2 YYNGEE. CDR3 sequence (DNA): TGTGCCAGCAGCGTAGGAACAGGGGTAAACGAGCAGTACTTC. Translated, it gives CASSVGTGVNEQYF.

This clone appeared a single time. The rearrangement uses TRBV2 and TRBJ1-4; possible D gene TRBD1, 5 bases. V lost 8 bases and J lost 5, with 12 bases in between. Germline CDR1 is SNHLY and CDR2 is FYNNEI. CDR3 size: 13 residues. CDR3 in DNA: TGTGCCAGCCAGGGCGGATTAAATGAAAAACTGTTTTTT. Its protein is CASQGGLNEKLFF.

This clone appeared a single time. The chain employs TRBV5-1 and TRBJ2-7, with D maybe TRBD2 (5 bases). Looked up from germline, CDR1 is SGHRS and CDR2 is YFSETQ. This CDR3 spans 15 amino acids. V lost 0 bases and J 2 bases, leaving 12 bases between the germline ends. CDR3 sequence: CASSLATSGPYEQYF. CDR3 DNA: TGCGCCAGCAGCTTGGCGACAAGCGGACCCTACGAGCAGTACTTC.

The chain employs TRBV3-1 (or the pseudogene TRBV3-2) and TRBJ1-1, with TRBD1 identical over 8 bases. The CDR3 is made up of 14 amino acids. V shed 7 bases, J shed 3 bases, and the junction held 7 bases outside the gene matches. CDR1 LGHDT and CDR2 YNNKEL come from the germline V gene (reference sequence). CDR3 protein: CASIDTGGDTEAFF. The CDR3 bases are TGTGCCAGCATCGACACAGGGGGAGACACTGAAGCTTTCTTT.

The V and J genes are TRBV5-1 and TRBJ2-3, with D perhaps matching TRBD2 (6 bases). This CDR3 comprises 14 residues. V was cut by 3 bases and J by 2 bases, with 10 bases left in between. Germline CDR1 is SGHRS and CDR2 is YFSETQ. CDR3 sequence reads: CASSWGGDTDTQYF. Written as DNA, the CDR3 is TGCGCCAGCAGCTGGGGCGGGGACACAGATACGCAGTATTTT.

The CDR3 DNA is TGTGCCAGTAGTACCCCGGGACAGGGGGCCGAGCAGTACTTC. It yields the protein CASSTPGQGAEQYF. The rearrangement joins TRBV19 to TRBJ2-7; 12 bases are a match to TRBD1. The V and J ends lost 4 bases and 6 bases, in that order; junction bases with no gene match: 4. The length of the CDR3 is 14 residues. CDR1 and CDR2 from the germline V gene are LNHDA and SQIVND (reference sequence).

The chain uses TRBV9 and TRBJ2-2; 11 positions agree with TRBD1. The germline V gene encodes CDR1 SGDLS and CDR2 YYNGEE. There are 17 residues in the CDR3. The V gene end was trimmed by 5 bases and the J gene end by 4 bases; junction bases not matched to a gene: 10. This CDR3 is CASRETSGQGVTGELFF. CDR3 in DNA: TGTGCCAGCAGAGAAACCTCGGGACAGGGGGTCACCGGGGAGCTGTTTTTT.

V usage is TRBV5-1 and J usage is TRBJ2-1; 7 bases agree with TRBD1. Germline assignment: CDR1 SGHRS and CDR2 YFSETQ. V dropped 5 bases and J dropped 0; count of bases not matched to a gene: 11. The CDR3 is 17 amino acids. As DNA, the CDR3 is TGCGCCAGCAGTAAAAACCCAGGGACAGTCTCCTACAATGAGCAGTTCTTC. The encoded protein is CASSKNPGTVSYNEQFF. The variable domain in full, completed from reference TRBV5-1 and TRBJ2-1, reads KAGVTQTPRYLIKTRGQQVTLSCSPISGHRSVSWYQQTPGQGLQFLFEYFSETQRNKGNFPGRFSGRQFSNSRSEMNVSTLELGDSALYLCASSKNPGTVSYNEQFFGPGTRLTVL.